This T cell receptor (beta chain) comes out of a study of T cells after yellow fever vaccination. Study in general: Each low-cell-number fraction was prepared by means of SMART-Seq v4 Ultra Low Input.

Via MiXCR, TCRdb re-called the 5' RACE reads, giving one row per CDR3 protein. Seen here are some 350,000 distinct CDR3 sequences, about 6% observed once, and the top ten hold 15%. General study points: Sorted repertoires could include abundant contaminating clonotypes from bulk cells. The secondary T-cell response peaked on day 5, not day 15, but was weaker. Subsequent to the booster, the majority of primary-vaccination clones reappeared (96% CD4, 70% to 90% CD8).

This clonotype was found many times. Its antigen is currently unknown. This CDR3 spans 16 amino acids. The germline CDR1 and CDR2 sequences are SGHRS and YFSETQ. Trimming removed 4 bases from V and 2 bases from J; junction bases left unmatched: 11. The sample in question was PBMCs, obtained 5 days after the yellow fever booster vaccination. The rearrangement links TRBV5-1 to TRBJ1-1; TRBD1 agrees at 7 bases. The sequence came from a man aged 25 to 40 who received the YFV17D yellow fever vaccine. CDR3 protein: CASSIPRDSYNTEAFF. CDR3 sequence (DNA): TGCGCCAGCAGCATCCCTAGGGACAGCTATAACACTGAAGCTTTCTTT.